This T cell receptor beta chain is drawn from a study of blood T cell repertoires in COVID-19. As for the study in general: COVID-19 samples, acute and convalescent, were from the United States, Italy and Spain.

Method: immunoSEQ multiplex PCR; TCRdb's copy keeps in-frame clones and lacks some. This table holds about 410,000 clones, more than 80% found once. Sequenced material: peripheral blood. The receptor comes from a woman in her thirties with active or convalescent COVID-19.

The CDR3 region has the DNA TGTGCCAGCAGCTTGACACCGACCAAAAACATTCAGTACTTC. It yields the protein CASSLTPTKNIQYF. The chain employs TRBV5-5 and TRBJ2-4; D is ambiguous. The CDR3 runs 14 residues. Germline lookup yields CDR1 SGHKS and CDR2 YYEKEE (reference sequence). Trimming stripped 1 base from V and 2 bases from J, with 7 bases between.